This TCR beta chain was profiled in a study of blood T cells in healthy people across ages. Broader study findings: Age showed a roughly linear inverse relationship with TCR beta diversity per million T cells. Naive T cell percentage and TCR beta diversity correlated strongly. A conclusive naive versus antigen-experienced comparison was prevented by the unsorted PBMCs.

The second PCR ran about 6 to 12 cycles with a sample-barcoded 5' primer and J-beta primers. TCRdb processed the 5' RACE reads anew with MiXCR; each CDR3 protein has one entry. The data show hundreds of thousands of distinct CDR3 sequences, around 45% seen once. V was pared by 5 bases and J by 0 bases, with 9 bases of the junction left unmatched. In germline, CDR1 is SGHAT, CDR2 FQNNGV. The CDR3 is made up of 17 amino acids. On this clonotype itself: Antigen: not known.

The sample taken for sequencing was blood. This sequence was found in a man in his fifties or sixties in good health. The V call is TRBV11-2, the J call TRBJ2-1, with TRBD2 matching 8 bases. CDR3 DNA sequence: TGTGCCAGCAGCCCATTTATAGCGGGGAGCTCCTACAATGAGCAGTTCTTC. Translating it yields CASSPFIAGSSYNEQFF.